This entry concerns a single T cell receptor (beta chain). Its target is not known. Unstimulated regulatory T cells (CD4+CD25+CD127-), CD4+CD25- non-regulatory cells, CD4 and CD8 cells were FACS-sorted from thawed PBMCs. Libraries were prepared by immunoSEQ multiplex PCR; TCRdb keeps only in-frame clonotypes and omits some of them. The sample has about 240,000 clones; approximately 84% are singletons. The sample comes from a study of Tregs in tolerant kidney transplant recipients. Broader study findings: The most relevant donor-specific Treg TCRbeta repertoire apparently came from expansion with activated donor B cells.

Germline V gives CDR1 SGHVS, CDR2 FQNEAQ. V gave up 6 bases and J gave up 2 bases, with 19 bases separating them. There are 16 residues in the CDR3. The origin of this receptor is a human donor in good health. Sequencing was done on a sample of CD4+ T cells from blood. This rearrangement joins TRBV7-8 to TRBJ1-1; D is perhaps TRBD1 (6 bases). CDR3 amino acids: CASSQGYRAGNTEAFF. CDR3 sequence (DNA): TGTGCCAGCAGTCAAGGCTACAGGGCGGGTAACACTGAAGCTTTCTTT.